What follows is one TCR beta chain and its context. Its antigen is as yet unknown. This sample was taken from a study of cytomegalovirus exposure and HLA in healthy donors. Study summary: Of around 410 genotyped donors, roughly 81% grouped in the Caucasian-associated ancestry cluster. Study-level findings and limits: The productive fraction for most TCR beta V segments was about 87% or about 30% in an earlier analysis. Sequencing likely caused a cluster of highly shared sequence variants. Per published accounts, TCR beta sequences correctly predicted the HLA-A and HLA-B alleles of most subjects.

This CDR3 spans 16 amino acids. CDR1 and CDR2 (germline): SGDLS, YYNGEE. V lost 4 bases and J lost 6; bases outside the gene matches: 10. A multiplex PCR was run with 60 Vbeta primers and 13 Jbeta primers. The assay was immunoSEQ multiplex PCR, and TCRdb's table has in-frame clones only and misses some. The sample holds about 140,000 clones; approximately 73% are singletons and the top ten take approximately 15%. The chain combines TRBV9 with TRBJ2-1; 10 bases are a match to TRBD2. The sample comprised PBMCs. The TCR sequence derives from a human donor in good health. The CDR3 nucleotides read TGTGCCAGCAGCTCCAGGCTAGCGGGAGCTTTCAATGAGCAGTTCTTC. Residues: CASSSRLAGAFNEQFF.